These T cell receptor beta chains were read from a single sample in a study of human T cells and chemical hapten exposure. TCRdb reanalysed the RACE reads using MiXCR and keeps one entry per CDR3 protein. In the table there are 84,000 or so distinct CDR3 sequences, roughly 10% of which are singletons. Material: whole blood, obtained in connection with sensitization to the hapten diphenylcyclopropenone (DPC). The receptor source for this set is a woman aged 30 to 39 with alopecia areata. Some clones in this sample may be carry-over from other donors' samples. CDR3s include the opening cysteine and the closing phenylalanine or tryptophan. D genes are given only for firm matches. Rows may omit the clone size; those that give it use once, few, many or a size class.

.,TRBJ1-5,14,TRBV7-2,few,TGTGCCAGCAGCTTAGACCCCCCCTCGGGGCCCCAGCATTTT,CASSLDPPSGPQHF
.,TRBJ1-2,12,TRBV28,many,TGTGCCAGCACTCCCGACCGGTATGGCTACACCTTC,CASTPDRYGYTF
TRBD1,TRBJ1-2,14,TRBV5-4,many,TGTGCCAGCAGCTATGCAGGGACAGGGCAAGGCTACACCTTC,CASSYAGTGQGYTF
.,TRBJ2-2,13,TRBV11-2,.,TGTGCCAGCAGCCAGGCGGTCACCGGGGAGCTGTTTTTT,CASSQAVTGELFF
TRBD1,TRBJ1-3,17,TRBV10-3,few,TGTGCCATCAGACTCCGGGACAGGGGAAACCCTGGAAACACCATATATTTT,CAIRLRDRGNPGNTIYF
.,TRBJ1-1,13,TRBV19,few,TGTGCCAGTAGGCTGGGGGCGCGTACTGAAGCTTTCTTT,CASRLGARTEAFF
TRBD1,TRBJ1-1,14,TRBV6-2/TRBV6-3,many,TGTGCCAGCAGATCACAGGGGCTCGGCACTGAAGCTTTCTTT,CASRSQGLGTEAFF
TRBD2,TRBJ2-1,17,TRBV30,few,TGTGCCTGGAGTGGGTCGGCGCGGGAGCTAACCTACAATGAGCAGTTCTTC,CAWSGSARELTYNEQFF
.,TRBJ2-3,12,TRBV5-1,.,TGCGCCAGCGGTACTAGCACAGATACGCAGTATTTT,CASGTSTDTQYF
.,TRBJ2-5,10,TRBV29-1,many,TGCAGCGTTGGGATGGAGACCCAGTACTTC,CSVGMETQYF
.,TRBJ1-6,16,TRBV4-2,few,TGTGCCAGCAGCCAAGATATCGGGTCCTATAATTCACCCCTCCACTTT,CASSQDIGSYNSPLHF
.,TRBJ2-5,13,TRBV29-1,many,TGCAGCGTTGGGACTGGGGGGAGAGAGACCCAGTACTTC,CSVGTGGRETQYF
.,TRBJ1-2,18,TRBV18,.,TGTGCCAGCTCGCCCCGACTAGGGGCCTCGGAAGCTAACTATGGCTACACCTTC,CASSPRLGASEANYGYTF
.,TRBJ2-5,17,TRBV28,many,TGTGCCAGCCGAGCCCTTAGTACAGGGTTTCAAGGGGAGACCCAGTACTTC,CASRALSTGFQGETQYF
.,TRBJ1-2,13,TRBV7-2,few,TGTGCCAGCAGCTTAGGGCAGGGAGATGCCTACACCTTC,CASSLGQGDAYTF
TRBD2,TRBJ2-3,16,TRBV6-5,.,TGTGCCAGCAGTCCCCGACTAGCGGGGCGCACAGATACGCAGTATTTT,CASSPRLAGRTDTQYF
.,TRBJ2-2,16,TRBV4-3,few,TGCGCCAGCAGCCAAGAGGGCAGCTCGAACACCGGGGAGCTGTTTTTT,CASSQEGSSNTGELFF
.,TRBJ2-5,14,TRBV7-9,many,TGTGCCAGCAGCTGGGCTAGCGACCAAGAGACCCAGTACTTC,CASSWASDQETQYF
TRBD1,TRBJ2-7,17,TRBV4-2,many,TGTGCCAGCAGCCAAGCAGGGGGCGCGCGGCAAGGCTACGAGCAGTACTTC,CASSQAGGARQGYEQYF
TRBD1,TRBJ2-3,15,TRBV10-3,.,TGTGCCATCAGTTCAGACAGGGGGCAGACAGATACGCAGTATTTT,CAISSDRGQTDTQYF
.,TRBJ2-7,13,TRBV13,many,TGTGCCAGCAGAAGACAGAACTCCTACGAGCAGTACTTC,CASRRQNSYEQYF
TRBD2,TRBJ2-1,13,TRBV6-1,many,TGTGCCAGTTCTAGCGGGGCCTACAATGAGCAGTTCTTC,CASSSGAYNEQFF
.,TRBJ2-7,12,TRBV5-5,many,TGTGCCAGCAGCCGCTCGTCGGCCGAGCAGTACTTC,CASSRSSAEQYF
.,TRBJ2-1,13,TRBV6-2/TRBV6-3,.,TGTGCCAGCGAAGACACCTACAACAATGAGCAGTTCTTC,CASEDTYNNEQFF
.,TRBJ2-7,16,TRBV6-2/TRBV6-3,many,TGTGCCAGCACCCGTAGGGTCAGCGGTGCCCTCTACGAGCAGTACTTC,CASTRRVSGALYEQYF
TRBD1,TRBJ1-2,15,TRBV6-5,many,TGTGCCAGCAGTTACCGTGGGACAGCTAACTATGGCTACACCTTC,CASSYRGTANYGYTF
.,TRBJ1-1,13,TRBV5-1,few,TGCGCCAGCAGCTTTGGGGGATCATCGGAAGCTTTCTTT,CASSFGGSSEAFF
.,TRBJ1-5,12,TRBV29-1,many,TGCAGCGTTGGAGGATTTAATCAGCCCCAGCATTTT,CSVGGFNQPQHF
.,TRBJ1-4,11,TRBV20-1,many,TGCAGTGCTCCCGGGACCGCTAAACTGTTTTTT,CSAPGTAKLFF
.,TRBJ2-1,15,TRBV4-3,few,TGCGCCAGCAGCCAAGGATCCCCTAAAGCAGGCGAGCAGTTCTTC,CASSQGSPKAGEQFF
.,TRBJ2-1,15,TRBV12-3/TRBV12-4,many,TGTGCCACCGGGAGACGGCAGGGGTCCTACAATGAGCAGTTCTTC,CATGRRQGSYNEQFF
.,TRBJ2-1,13,TRBV20-1,many,TGCAGTGCCCCGGGACTCGGGGGCAATGAGCAGTTCTTC,CSAPGLGGNEQFF
.,TRBJ1-2,16,TRBV4-1,many,TGCGCCAGCAGCCACATAACCGGGACCGATGTATATGGCTACACCTTC,CASSHITGTDVYGYTF
.,TRBJ2-3,13,TRBV5-1,few,TGCGCCAGCAGCTTGTCCAGCACACATACGCAGTATTTT,CASSLSSTHTQYF
.,TRBJ2-3,13,TRBV7-2,few,TGTGCCAGCAGCGTTACAGGGTCAGATACGCAGTATTTT,CASSVTGSDTQYF
.,TRBJ2-4,13,TRBV30,.,TGTGCCTGGACTGGGACAGCCAAAAACATTCAGTACTTC,CAWTGTAKNIQYF
.,TRBJ2-1,14,TRBV4-3,many,TGCGCCAGCTCGAGGCAGGGTCAATACAATGAGCAGTTCTTC,CASSRQGQYNEQFF
.,TRBJ2-2,12,TRBV29-1,few,TGCAGCGTTGAGGGGAACACCGGGGAGCTGTTTTTT,CSVEGNTGELFF
.,TRBJ2-6,15,TRBV28,few,TGTGCCAGCAGTGCTATTTACTCTGGGGCCAACGTCCTGACTTTC,CASSAIYSGANVLTF
TRBD1,TRBJ1-6,19,TRBV3-1,many,TGTGCCAGCAGCCTTCAACGGGGACAGGCCAGCTCCTATAATTCACCCCTCCACTTT,CASSLQRGQASSYNSPLHF
.,TRBJ1-4,15,TRBV6-6,many,TGTGCCAGCAGCCCGGGGGGGAGCCCTAATGAAAAACTGTTTTTT,CASSPGGSPNEKLFF
.,TRBJ1-1,14,TRBV6-2/TRBV6-3,few,TGTGCCAGCAGTTTGACAGTCATGAACACTGAAGCTTTCTTT,CASSLTVMNTEAFF
.,TRBJ2-3,15,TRBV6-5,.,TGTGCCAGCAGTTACTCACGGTTTGGGGCAGATACGCAGTATTTT,CASSYSRFGADTQYF
.,TRBJ1-6,13,TRBV11-3,.,TGTGCCAGCAGCTTAGACCAAAGGTCACCCCTCCACTTT,CASSLDQRSPLHF
TRBD1,TRBJ2-3,13,TRBV28,many,TGTGCCAGCAGGACCCAGGGGGCAGATACGCAGTATTTT,CASRTQGADTQYF
TRBD2,TRBJ2-1,19,TRBV7-6,.,TGTGCCAGCAGCTTCGCCCGCCTAACTAGCGGGAGTTTCAGGAATGAGCAGTTCTTC,CASSFARLTSGSFRNEQFF
TRBD1,TRBJ1-2,16,TRBV5-1,many,TGCGCCAGCAGCTTAACCCGGAGGGACAGGGCCTATGGCTACACCTTC,CASSLTRRDRAYGYTF
TRBD2,TRBJ2-2,14,TRBV2,few,TGTGCAAGGCGGGGGGGCGCGGGCACCGGGGAGCTGTTTTTT,CARRGGAGTGELFF